Sequencing of this T cell receptor beta chain was carried out in a study of cytomegalovirus exposure and HLA in healthy donors. Study background: Roughly 179 million T cells yielded approximately 100 million unique TCR beta sequences, as an earlier analysis found.

This clone was detected only a few times. Its target is unknown. With 60 Vbeta and 13 Jbeta primers, the PCR was carried out. Sequencing used immunoSEQ multiplex PCR; TCRdb keeps in-frame clones, though not all of them. The table lists 180,000 or so clones, less than 80% of them singletons, with less than 3% in the top ten. Study results and caveats: Analysis was carried out at a later point, and it linked a missense DCLRE1C variant to TCR beta V- and J-gene trimming.

The TCR was taken from a man aged 40-49 years in good health and CMV-seronegative. Material: PBMCs.

The CDR3 reads CAISDPTDPYEQYF. The CDR3 coding sequence is TGTGCCATCAGTGATCCGACAGATCCCTACGAGCAGTACTTC. The V call is TRBV10-3, the J call TRBJ2-7; D might be TRBD1 (5 bases). CDR3 length: 14 amino acids. Per germline, CDR1 ENHRY and CDR2 SYGVKD. Trimming left V 3 bases short and J 2 bases short, with 11 bases between.